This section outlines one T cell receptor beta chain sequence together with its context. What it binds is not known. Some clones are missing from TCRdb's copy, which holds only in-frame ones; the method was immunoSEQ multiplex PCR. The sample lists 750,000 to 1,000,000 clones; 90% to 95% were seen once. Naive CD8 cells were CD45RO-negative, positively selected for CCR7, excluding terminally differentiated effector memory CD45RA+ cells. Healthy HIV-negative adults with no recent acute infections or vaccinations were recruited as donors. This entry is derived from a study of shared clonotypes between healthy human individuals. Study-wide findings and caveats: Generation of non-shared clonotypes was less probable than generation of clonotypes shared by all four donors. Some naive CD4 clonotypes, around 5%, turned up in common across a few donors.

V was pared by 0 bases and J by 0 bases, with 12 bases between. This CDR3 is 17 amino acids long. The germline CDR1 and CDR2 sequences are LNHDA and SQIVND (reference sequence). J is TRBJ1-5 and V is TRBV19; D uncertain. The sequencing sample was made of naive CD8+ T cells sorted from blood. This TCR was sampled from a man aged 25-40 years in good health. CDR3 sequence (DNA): TGTGCCAGTAGTATAGACCCCCCGGCACATAGCAATCAGCCCCAGCATTTT. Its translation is CASSIDPPAHSNQPQHF.